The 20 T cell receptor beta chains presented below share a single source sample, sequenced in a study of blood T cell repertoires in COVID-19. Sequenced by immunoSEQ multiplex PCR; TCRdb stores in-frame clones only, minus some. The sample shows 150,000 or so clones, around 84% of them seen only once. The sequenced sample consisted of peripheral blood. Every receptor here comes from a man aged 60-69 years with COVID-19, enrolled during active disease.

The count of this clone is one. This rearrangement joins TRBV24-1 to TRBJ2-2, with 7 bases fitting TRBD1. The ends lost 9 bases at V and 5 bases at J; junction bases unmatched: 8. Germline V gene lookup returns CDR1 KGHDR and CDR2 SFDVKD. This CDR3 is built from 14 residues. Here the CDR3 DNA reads TGTGCCACCCAGAGGGGGCGGACTACCGGGGAGCTGTTTTTT. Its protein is CATQRGRTTGELFF.

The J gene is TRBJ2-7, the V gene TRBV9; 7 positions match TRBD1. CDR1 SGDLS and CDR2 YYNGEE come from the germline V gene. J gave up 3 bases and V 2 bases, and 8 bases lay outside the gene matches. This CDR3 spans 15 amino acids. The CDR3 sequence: CASSVQPGQIYEQYF. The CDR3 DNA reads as TGTGCCAGCAGCGTTCAACCGGGACAGATCTACGAGCAGTACTTC.

The DNA of the CDR3 is TGCGCCAGCAGCCAAGATGGGTTGAGGGCAGGGGAGCTGTTTTTT. Residues: CASSQDGLRAGELFF. The chain has TRBV4-1 and TRBJ2-2; D possibly corresponds to TRBD2 (5 bases). Germline V gene sequence: CDR1 MGHRA, CDR2 YSYEKL. This CDR3 has 15 amino acids. Trimming removed 0 bases at V and 8 bases at J, with 13 bases between.

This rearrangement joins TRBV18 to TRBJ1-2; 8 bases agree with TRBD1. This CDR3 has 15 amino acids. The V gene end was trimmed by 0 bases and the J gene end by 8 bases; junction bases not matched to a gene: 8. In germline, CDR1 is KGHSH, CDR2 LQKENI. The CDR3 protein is CASSPPFQGAVGYTF. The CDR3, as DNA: TGTGCCAGCTCACCACCATTTCAGGGGGCAGTAGGCTACACCTTC. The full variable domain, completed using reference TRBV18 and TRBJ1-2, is NAGVMQNPRHLVRRRGQEARLRCSPMKGHSHVYWYRQLPEEGLKFMVYLQKENIIDESGMPKERFSAEFPKEGPSILRIQQVVRGDSAAYFCASSPPFQGAVGYTFGSGTRLTVV.

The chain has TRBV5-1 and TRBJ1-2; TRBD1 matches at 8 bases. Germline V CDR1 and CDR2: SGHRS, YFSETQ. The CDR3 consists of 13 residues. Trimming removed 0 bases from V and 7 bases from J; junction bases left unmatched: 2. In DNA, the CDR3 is TGCGCCAGCAGCTTGGACAGGGGGTCTGGCTACACCTTC. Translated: CASSLDRGSGYTF.

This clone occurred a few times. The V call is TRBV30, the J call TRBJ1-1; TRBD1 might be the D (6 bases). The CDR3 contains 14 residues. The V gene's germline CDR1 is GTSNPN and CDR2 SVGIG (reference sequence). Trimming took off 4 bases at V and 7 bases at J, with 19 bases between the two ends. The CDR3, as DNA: TGTGCCTGGATGATGGACAGCCATCGGGGTGAAGCTTTCTTT. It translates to CAWMMDSHRGEAFF.

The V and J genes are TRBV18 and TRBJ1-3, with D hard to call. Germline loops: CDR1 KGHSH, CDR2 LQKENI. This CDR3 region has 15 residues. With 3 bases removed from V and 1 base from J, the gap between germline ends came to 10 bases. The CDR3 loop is CASSPPSLSGNTIYF. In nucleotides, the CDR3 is TGTGCCAGCTCACCTCCGTCTCTATCTGGAAACACCATATATTTT.

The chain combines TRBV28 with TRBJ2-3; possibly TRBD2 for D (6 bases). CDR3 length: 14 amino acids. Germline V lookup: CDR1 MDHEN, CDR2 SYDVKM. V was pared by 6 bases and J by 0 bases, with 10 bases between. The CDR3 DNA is TGTGCCAGCAGGGCGGGGACTAGCACAGATACGCAGTATTTT. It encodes CASRAGTSTDTQYF.

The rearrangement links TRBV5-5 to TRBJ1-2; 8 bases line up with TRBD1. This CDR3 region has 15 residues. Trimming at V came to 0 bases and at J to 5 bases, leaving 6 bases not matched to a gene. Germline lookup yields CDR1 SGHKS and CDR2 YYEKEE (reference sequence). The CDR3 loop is CASSLEGQGLYGYTF. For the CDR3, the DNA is TGTGCCAGCAGCTTGGAAGGACAGGGACTTTATGGCTACACCTTC.

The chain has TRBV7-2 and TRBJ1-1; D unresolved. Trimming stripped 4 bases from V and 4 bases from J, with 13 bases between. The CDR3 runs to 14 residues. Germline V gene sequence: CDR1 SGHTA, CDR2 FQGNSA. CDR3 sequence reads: CASSWESRGTEAFF. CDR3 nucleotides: TGTGCCAGCAGCTGGGAGAGCCGAGGCACTGAAGCTTTCTTT.

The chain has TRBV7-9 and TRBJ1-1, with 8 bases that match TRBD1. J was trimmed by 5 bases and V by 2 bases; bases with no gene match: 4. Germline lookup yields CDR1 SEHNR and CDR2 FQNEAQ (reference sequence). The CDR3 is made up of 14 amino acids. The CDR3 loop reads CASSLRQGRTEAFF. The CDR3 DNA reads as TGTGCCAGCAGCTTAAGACAGGGGAGGACTGAAGCTTTCTTT.

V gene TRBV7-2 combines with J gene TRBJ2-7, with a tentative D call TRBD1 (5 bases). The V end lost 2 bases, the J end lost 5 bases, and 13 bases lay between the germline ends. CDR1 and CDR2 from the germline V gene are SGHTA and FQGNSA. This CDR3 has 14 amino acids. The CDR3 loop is CASSLWQGLDEQYF. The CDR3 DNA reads TGTGCCAGCAGCTTATGGCAGGGCTTGGACGAGCAGTACTTC.

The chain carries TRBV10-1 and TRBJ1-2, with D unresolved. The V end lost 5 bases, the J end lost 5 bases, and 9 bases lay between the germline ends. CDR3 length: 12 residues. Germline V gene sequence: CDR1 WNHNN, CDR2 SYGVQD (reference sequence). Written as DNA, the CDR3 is TGCGCCAGCAGTAAAACATCGTATGGCTACACCTTC. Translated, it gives CASSKTSYGYTF.

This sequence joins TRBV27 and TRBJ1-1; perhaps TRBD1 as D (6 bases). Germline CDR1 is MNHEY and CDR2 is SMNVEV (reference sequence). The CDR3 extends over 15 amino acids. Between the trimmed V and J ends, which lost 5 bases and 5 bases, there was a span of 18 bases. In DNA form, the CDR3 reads TGTGCCAGCAGTCCACCTATAGGGGGAAGTACTGAAGCTTTCTTT. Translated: CASSPPIGGSTEAFF.

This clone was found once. CDR3 bases: TGTGCCAGCGGCTTCCTTCAGAACACTGAAGCTTTCTTT. Protein: CASGFLQNTEAFF. The chain joins TRBV28 to TRBJ1-1, with D hard to call. The germline V and J ends were trimmed by 8 bases and 1 base, with 11 bases remaining between them. In germline, CDR1 is MDHEN, CDR2 SYDVKM. The length of the CDR3 is 13 residues.

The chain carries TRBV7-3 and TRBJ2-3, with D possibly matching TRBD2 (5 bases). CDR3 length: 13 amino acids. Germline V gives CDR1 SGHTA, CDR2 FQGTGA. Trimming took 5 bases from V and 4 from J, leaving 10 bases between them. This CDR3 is CASSRQLADTQYF. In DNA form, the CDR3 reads TGTGCCAGCAGCCGACAACTAGCAGATACGCAGTATTTT. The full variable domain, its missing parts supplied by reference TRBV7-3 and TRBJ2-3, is GAGVSQTPSNKVTEKGKYVELRCDPISGHTALYWYRQSLGQGPEFLIYFQGTGAADDSGLPNDRFFAVRPEGSVSTLKIQRTERGDSAVYLCASSRQLADTQYFGPGTRLTVL.

The DNA for the CDR3 is TGTGCCAGCAGCTTGGGGGGACGCCTGGCTGGGGCGAGCACTGAAGCTTTCTTT. It encodes CASSLGGRLAGASTEAFF. V is TRBV7-6 and J is TRBJ1-1; TRBD1 might be the D (5 bases). The V end lost 3 bases, the J end lost 4 bases, and 24 bases lay between the germline ends. In germline, CDR1 is SGHVS, CDR2 FNYEAQ. The CDR3 is 18 amino acids.

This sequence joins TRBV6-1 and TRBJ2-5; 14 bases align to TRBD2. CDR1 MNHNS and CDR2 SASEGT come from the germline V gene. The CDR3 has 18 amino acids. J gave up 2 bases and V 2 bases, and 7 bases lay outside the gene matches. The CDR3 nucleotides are TGTGCCAGCAGTGAAAGCCGGACTAGCGGGGGGTTACAAGAGACCCAGTACTTC. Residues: CASSESRTSGGLQETQYF.

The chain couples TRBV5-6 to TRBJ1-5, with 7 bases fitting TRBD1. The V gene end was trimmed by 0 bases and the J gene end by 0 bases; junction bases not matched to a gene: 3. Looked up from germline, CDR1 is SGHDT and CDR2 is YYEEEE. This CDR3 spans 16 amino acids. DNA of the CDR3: TGTGCCAGCAGCTTGGCAGGGGGTTATAGCAATCAGCCCCAGCATTTT. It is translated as CASSLAGGYSNQPQHF. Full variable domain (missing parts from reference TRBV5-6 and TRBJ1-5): DAGVTQSPTHLIKTRGQQVTLRCSPKSGHDTVSWYQQALGQGPQFIFQYYEEEERQRGNFPDRFSGHQFPNYSSELNVNALLLGDSALYLCASSLAGGYSNQPQHFGDGTRLSIL.

The CDR3 bases are TGTGCCAGCAGCTTATTAGGGGCGCGTTCCTATAATTCACCCCTCCACTTT. Translation: CASSLLGARSYNSPLHF. The rearrangement uses TRBV5-8 and TRBJ1-6; D is possibly TRBD1 (5 bases). Germline CDR1 and CDR2: SGHTS and YDEGEE. This CDR3 is built from 17 residues. V was cut by 2 bases and J by 1 base, with 13 bases left in between. Drawing the rest from reference TRBV5-8 and TRBJ1-6, the complete variable domain is EAGVTQSPTHLIKTRGQQATLRCSPISGHTSVYWYQQALGLGLQFLLWYDEGEERNRGNFPPRFSGRQFPNYSSELNVNALELEDSALYLCASSLLGARSYNSPLHFGNGTRLTVT.